One sample yielded the 14 T cell receptor beta chains listed below, sequenced in a study of vaccination and CD4 T cells after COVID-19. The antigens of these receptors remain unknown. The Oncomine TCR Beta short-read assay generated sequence data from the DNA of cultured CD4+ T cells. TCRdb ran MiXCR on the PCR reads and lists one entry per CDR3 protein. Seen here are more than 12,000 distinct CDR3 sequences, roughly 50% observed once, and the top ten hold around 4.2%. Noted treatment: roughly 10-day PBMC culture with coronavirus spike peptide pools or control peptides (ViraFEST assay). This material consisted of CD4+ T cells from blood, cultured in vitro, taken before SARS-CoV-2 vaccination. These receptors originate from a human donor who had recovered from COVID-19.

V is TRBV10-3 and J is TRBJ1-2; the D is unclear. V was pared by 10 bases and J by 3 bases, with 15 bases between. The CDR3 is made up of 13 amino acids. Germline V CDR1 and CDR2: ENHRY, SYGVKD. CDR3 sequence (DNA): TGTGCCACAACGGGCGAGGGTCACTATGGCTACACCTTC. This encodes CATTGEGHYGYTF.

This chain connects TRBV29-1 to TRBJ1-2; weak D call: TRBD1 (5 bases). V lost 7 bases and J lost 5, with 14 bases in between. CDR1 is SQVTM and CDR2 is ANQGSEA in the germline V gene. The CDR3 has 12 amino acids. CDR3 loop: CSAAGTTYGYTF. The CDR3 DNA reads TGCAGCGCCGCCGGGACCACATATGGCTACACCTTC.

This clonotype turned up a few times. The chain employs TRBV27 and TRBJ1-6; D uncertain. Germline lookup yields CDR1 MNHEY and CDR2 SMNVEV (reference sequence). V shed 6 bases and J shed 4 bases, with 10 bases lying between them. This CDR3 region has 14 residues. The CDR3 spells CASSRPGYNSPLHF. The CDR3 DNA reads TGTGCCAGCAGCCGACCGGGATATAATTCACCCCTCCACTTT.

The chain is built from TRBV20-1 and TRBJ1-4; D is ambiguous. Germline-derived CDR1 and CDR2 are DFQATT and SNEGSKA (reference sequence). The V and J ends lost 5 bases and 8 bases respectively, with 12 bases between them. CDR3 length: 12 amino acids. The CDR3 protein is CSAGEIGEKLFF. The CDR3 DNA reads TGCAGTGCTGGGGAGATTGGCGAAAAACTGTTTTTT.

The chain combines TRBV27 with TRBJ2-7, with unresolved D. Germline values: CDR1 MNHEY, CDR2 SMNVEV (reference sequence). The CDR3 runs 14 residues. V was shortened by 7 bases and J by 0 bases, with 13 bases between the two germline ends. The CDR3 sequence is CASTTQVNSYEQYF. The DNA for the CDR3 is TGTGCCAGCACTACTCAGGTGAACTCCTACGAGCAGTACTTC.

The rearrangement links TRBV6-1 to TRBJ1-1, with D maybe TRBD1 (6 bases). The CDR3 is made up of 13 amino acids. Deletions cut 4 bases from V and 4 bases from J, with 10 bases between. Germline lookup yields CDR1 MNHNS and CDR2 SASEGT. Here the CDR3 reads CASSGQVLTEAFF. In DNA, the CDR3 is TGTGCCAGCAGTGGACAGGTCCTCACTGAAGCTTTCTTT.

This chain uses TRBV20-1 with TRBJ2-3, with a possible D match to TRBD1 (6 bases). This CDR3 has 14 residues. CDR1 and CDR2 (germline): DFQATT, SNEGSKA (reference sequence). Trimming removed 5 bases at V and 6 bases at J, with 18 bases between. The CDR3 loop reads CSAWDTRVMDTQYF. The DNA for the CDR3 is TGCAGTGCTTGGGACACTAGGGTTATGGATACGCAGTATTTT.

The chain combines TRBV7-2 with TRBJ1-1; 9 nucleotides line up with TRBD1. The J segment lost 10 bases and the V segment lost 0 bases, leaving 3 bases of the junction unmatched. In germline, CDR1 is SGHTA, CDR2 FQGNSA. The CDR3 covers 13 residues. The CDR3 nucleotides are TGTGCCAGCAGCTTAGCCGGGACAGGGTTAGCTTTCTTT. Amino acid sequence: CASSLAGTGLAFF.

The V call is TRBV10-1, the J call TRBJ2-2; 8 bases fit TRBD2. The CDR3 consists of 14 residues. Germline assignment: CDR1 WNHNN and CDR2 SYGVQD (reference sequence). The J segment lost 4 bases and the V segment lost 10 bases, leaving 8 bases of the junction unmatched. The CDR3 protein is CATSTSAGTGELFF. DNA for the CDR3: TGCGCCACCTCGACTAGCGCGGGCACCGGGGAGCTGTTTTTT.

This clonotype showed up just a few times. This sequence joins TRBV7-2 and TRBJ1-5; no definite D call. Per the germline V gene, CDR1 is SGHTA and CDR2 is FQGNSA. Trimming removed 1 base at V and 1 base at J, with 8 bases between. The CDR3 spans 15 residues. CDR3 sequence reads: CASSLGSRSNQPQHF. Here the CDR3 DNA reads TGTGCCAGCAGCTTAGGCTCCAGGAGCAATCAGCCCCAGCATTTT.

The chain links TRBV19 to TRBJ1-5; 9 bases match TRBD1. The CDR3 runs 16 residues. V trimming: 5 bases; J trimming: 2 bases; junction bases outside the gene matches: 7. The germline V gene has CDR1 LNHDA and CDR2 SQIVND (reference sequence). The CDR3 reads CASSSRGQGGNQPQHF. The CDR3 DNA reads as TGTGCCAGTAGTTCACGGGGACAGGGTGGCAATCAGCCCCAGCATTTT.

This chain links TRBV7-9 with TRBJ1-5; D is ambiguous. This CDR3 is built from 10 residues. Germline CDR1 is SEHNR and CDR2 is FQNEAQ (reference sequence). V was clipped by 6 bases and J by 9 bases, with 6 bases between them. As DNA, the CDR3 is TGTGCCAGCAGTGTCCTGCCCCAGCATTTT. Protein: CASSVLPQHF.

The chain has TRBV7-2 and TRBJ2-1; 7 positions agree with TRBD2. In germline, CDR1 is SGHTA, CDR2 FQGNSA. Trimming removed 0 bases from V and 4 bases from J; junction bases left unmatched: 9. This CDR3 is built from 17 residues. CDR3 residues: CASSLAVGGSGYNEQFF. CDR3 nucleotide sequence: TGTGCCAGCAGCTTAGCTGTTGGCGGGAGTGGGTACAATGAGCAGTTCTTC.

Concerning this clonotype: At one of its ends the junction is not consistent with the germline gene, which may arise from a read error. The V and J genes are TRBV5-1 and TRBJ2-7; 9 bases align to TRBD2. This CDR3 contains 18 residues. The germline V gene has CDR1 SGHRS and CDR2 YFSETQ. The DNA of the CDR3 is TGCGCCCCGATAGACAGGTCGGGTTGGCGGGAGGGCTCCTACGAGCAGAACTTC. Residues: CAPIDRSGWREGSYEQNF.